These 10 T cell receptor beta chains were sequenced from one sample in a study of T cell changes during pregnancy in multiple sclerosis. Repertoires were generated with immunoSEQ multiplex PCR, while TCRdb's copy carries only in-frame clones and drops some. The sample lists over 70,000 clones; around 93% were seen once. Sample: peripheral blood, taken in the third trimester of pregnancy. Receptors were obtained from a female donor with multiple sclerosis, enrolled in a pregnancy study.

This chain links TRBV5-5 with TRBJ2-3, with D perhaps TRBD2 (5 bases). This CDR3 is 16 amino acids long. CDR1 SGHKS and CDR2 YYEKEE come from the germline V gene (reference sequence). V was trimmed by 4 bases and J by 5 bases, leaving 20 bases between them. The CDR3 region has the DNA TGTGCCAGCAGCGCCGATGACTGGCGGGCCGGAGATACGCAGTATTTT. Translation gives CASSADDWRAGDTQYF.

This chain connects TRBV5-6 to TRBJ1-1; the D is unclear. The CDR3 is made up of 13 amino acids. V lost 0 bases to trimming and J lost 2 bases, with 5 bases between them. Germline CDR1 reads SGHDT; CDR2 reads YYEEEE. The CDR3 loop is CASSLDPNTEAFF. As DNA, the CDR3 is TGTGCCAGCAGCTTGGATCCTAACACTGAAGCTTTCTTT. The entire variable domain, with the rest obtained from reference TRBV5-6 and TRBJ1-1, is as follows: DAGVTQSPTHLIKTRGQQVTLRCSPKSGHDTVSWYQQALGQGPQFIFQYYEEEERQRGNFPDRFSGHQFPNYSSELNVNALLLGDSALYLCASSLDPNTEAFFGQGTRLTVV.

This clone was recorded once. V gene TRBV28 combines with J gene TRBJ2-2; D not resolved. The CDR3 loop spans 15 amino acids. V was pared by 3 bases and J by 1 base, with 9 bases between. In germline, CDR1 is MDHEN, CDR2 SYDVKM. The CDR3 is CASSLGQVNTGELFF. CDR3 DNA sequence: TGTGCCAGCAGTTTGGGTCAGGTGAACACCGGGGAGCTGTTTTTT.

The chain recombines TRBV7-6 with TRBJ2-7; D is perhaps TRBD2 (5 bases). Trimming removed 5 bases at V and 7 bases at J, with 12 bases between. Germline CDR1 reads SGHVS; CDR2 reads FNYEAQ. This CDR3 comprises 12 residues. The DNA of the CDR3 is TGTGCCAGCAGCCAACTAGACGATGAGCAGTACTTC. It yields the protein CASSQLDDEQYF.

The chain links TRBV28 to TRBJ2-7; D perhaps matches TRBD2 (5 bases). This CDR3 spans 15 amino acids. V lost 3 bases to trimming and J lost 6 bases, with 18 bases between them. Per germline, CDR1 MDHEN and CDR2 SYDVKM. The CDR3 reads CASSFAPFSRGEQYF. The CDR3 bases are TGTGCCAGCAGTTTCGCCCCATTTAGCCGGGGCGAGCAGTACTTC.

The chain recombines TRBV7-9 with TRBJ2-3; weak D call: TRBD2 (6 bases). The CDR3 has 16 amino acids. Germline lookup yields CDR1 SEHNR and CDR2 FQNEAQ (reference sequence). Trimming stripped 4 bases from V and 0 bases from J, with 14 bases between. In DNA form, the CDR3 reads TGTGCCAGCAGCTCGGGGGTCCGAGTTAGCACAGATACGCAGTATTTT. It is translated as CASSSGVRVSTDTQYF.

The chain has TRBV19 and TRBJ1-5; D is unresolved. V lost 5 bases, J lost 6 bases, and 11 bases lay in between. Germline loops: CDR1 LNHDA, CDR2 SQIVND (reference sequence). CDR3 length equals 13 residues. For the CDR3, the DNA is TGTGCCAGTAGTGGGTCATTAGCTCAGCCCCAGCATTTT. It codes for CASSGSLAQPQHF.

The gene calls are TRBV28 and TRBJ2-5, with TRBD2 matching over 8 bases. The germline V gene has CDR1 MDHEN and CDR2 SYDVKM. This CDR3 is built from 16 residues. V shed 1 base, J shed 2 bases, and the junction held 6 bases outside the gene matches. CDR3 DNA: TGTGCCAGCAGTTTATTTAGCGGGATCAAACAAGAGACCCAGTACTTC. Translation: CASSLFSGIKQETQYF.

This clone was observed a single time. The J gene is TRBJ2-5, the V gene TRBV6-6; D remains ambiguous. The CDR3 spans 12 residues. The V and J ends lost 4 bases and 2 bases respectively, with 5 bases between them. Per germline, CDR1 MNHNY and CDR2 SVGAGI (reference sequence). This chain's CDR3 is CASSSPQETQYF. The CDR3 nucleotides are TGTGCCAGCAGTTCTCCTCAAGAGACCCAGTACTTC.

The chain is built from TRBV27 and TRBJ2-7; 11 bases map to TRBD1. Germline V gene lookup returns CDR1 MNHEY and CDR2 SMNVEV (reference sequence). V lost 7 bases to trimming and J lost 6 bases; unmatched junction nucleotides: 20. The CDR3 contains 18 residues. CDR3 sequence reads: CASTSGRVGTGGYGEQYF. In DNA, the CDR3 is TGTGCCAGCACCTCAGGAAGAGTCGGGACAGGGGGATACGGCGAGCAGTACTTC.